A selection of T cell receptor beta chains follows, all from one sample in a study of a mutant IDH1 vaccine in newly diagnosed glioma. Antigens for these TCRs are unknown. Clones were read by immunoSEQ multiplex PCR, and TCRdb kept only the in-frame ones, dropping some. The sample has about 66,000 clones, 84% seen once. Sequenced here: PBMCs, sampled from a glioma patient whose treatment included an IDH1 peptide vaccine. The receptors originated from a man aged 30 to 39 with glioma. Both conserved end residues are part of each CDR3. The D gene is left open where the match is weak. Not every row has a clone size; where given, it reads once, few, many or a size class.

>TRBJ1-1|NA|NA|TRBV11-2
CASSLAGGAEAFF
TGTGCCAGCAGCTTAGCGGGCGGGGCTGAAGCTTTCTTT
>TRBJ2-7|few|TRBD2|TRBV28
CASSPGTSYEQYF
TGTGCCAGCAGTCCCGGGACTAGCTACGAGCAGTACTTC
>TRBJ2-3|NA|TRBD2|TRBV5-1
CASSLGLAGAGDTQYF
TGCGCCAGCAGCTTGGGACTAGCGGGGGCAGGGGATACGCAGTATTTT
>TRBJ2-4|NA|NA|TRBV7-9
CASSFTFNIQYF
TGTGCCAGCAGCTTTACTTTTAACATTCAGTACTTC
>TRBJ1-1|NA|NA|TRBV2
CASSELGVLTPKGEAFF
TGTGCCAGCAGTGAATTGGGCGTATTAACGCCTAAGGGGGAAGCTTTCTTT
>TRBJ2-7|once|TRBD1|TRBV14
CASSMTGGDYEQYF
TGTGCCAGCAGTATGACAGGGGGTGACTACGAGCAGTACTTC
>TRBJ2-1|NA|TRBD2|TRBV11-2
CASSLGRKIAGGTYNEQFF
TGTGCCAGCAGCTTAGGAAGAAAGATAGCGGGAGGGACCTACAATGAGCAGTTCTTC
>TRBJ1-5|NA|NA|TRBV30
CAWREAGSNQPQHF
TGTGCCTGGAGAGAGGCAGGGAGCAATCAGCCCCAGCATTTT
>TRBJ1-2|NA|NA|TRBV7-2
CASSLGLGEGVGYGYTF
TGTGCCAGCAGCTTAGGTTTGGGTGAGGGGGTTGGCTATGGCTACACCTTC
>TRBJ2-3|once|NA|TRBV27
CASSTPAWADSSTDTQYF
TGTGCCAGCAGTACCCCCGCGTGGGCGGATAGTAGCACAGATACGCAGTATTTT
>TRBJ1-4|NA|TRBD1|TRBV10-3
CAINGQGGNEKLFF
TGTGCCATCAACGGACAGGGTGGTAATGAAAAACTGTTTTTT
>TRBJ2-5|NA|NA|TRBV5-1
CASSLVVSARKETQYF
TGCGCCAGCAGCTTGGTAGTTAGCGCAAGAAAAGAGACCCAGTACTTC
>TRBJ1-1|NA|NA|TRBV28
CASSFSPRGPMNTEAFF
TGTGCCAGCAGTTTTTCGCCCCGGGGGCCCATGAACACTGAAGCTTTCTTT
>TRBJ2-2|NA|NA|TRBV7-9
CASSPSHTGELFF
TGTGCCAGCAGCCCTTCCCACACCGGGGAGCTGTTTTTT
>TRBJ1-1|once|NA|TRBV7-9
CASSLVAGYTEAFF
TGTGCCAGCAGCTTAGTCGCGGGGTACACTGAAGCTTTCTTT
>TRBJ1-2|NA|NA|TRBV11-2
CASSSLTGMVEGYTF
TGTGCCAGCAGCTCGCTCACAGGGATGGTTGAGGGCTACACCTTC
>TRBJ2-5|NA|TRBD2|TRBV5-1
CASTSRREGGQETQYF
TGCGCCAGCACCTCCCGGCGGGAGGGGGGCCAAGAGACCCAGTACTTC
>TRBJ2-7|few|TRBD2|TRBV4-2
CASSLRLAGGPNEQYF
TGTGCCAGCAGCCTCCGACTAGCGGGGGGACCTAACGAGCAGTACTTC